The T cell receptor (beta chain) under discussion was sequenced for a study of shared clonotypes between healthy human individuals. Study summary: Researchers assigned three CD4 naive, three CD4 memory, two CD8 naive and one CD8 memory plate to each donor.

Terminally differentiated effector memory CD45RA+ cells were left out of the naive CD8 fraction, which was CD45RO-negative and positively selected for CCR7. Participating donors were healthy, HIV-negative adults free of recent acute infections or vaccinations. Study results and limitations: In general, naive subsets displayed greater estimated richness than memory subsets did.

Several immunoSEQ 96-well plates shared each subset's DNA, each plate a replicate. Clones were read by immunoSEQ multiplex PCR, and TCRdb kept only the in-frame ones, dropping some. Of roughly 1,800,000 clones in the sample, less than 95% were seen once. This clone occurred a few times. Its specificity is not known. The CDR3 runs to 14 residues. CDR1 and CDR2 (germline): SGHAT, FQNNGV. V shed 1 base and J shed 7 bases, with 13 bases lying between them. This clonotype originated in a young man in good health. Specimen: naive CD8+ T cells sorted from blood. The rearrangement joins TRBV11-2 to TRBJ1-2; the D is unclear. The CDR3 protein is CASSLGGRAGGYTF. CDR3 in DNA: TGTGCCAGCAGCTTAGGGGGAAGGGCCGGTGGCTACACCTTC.